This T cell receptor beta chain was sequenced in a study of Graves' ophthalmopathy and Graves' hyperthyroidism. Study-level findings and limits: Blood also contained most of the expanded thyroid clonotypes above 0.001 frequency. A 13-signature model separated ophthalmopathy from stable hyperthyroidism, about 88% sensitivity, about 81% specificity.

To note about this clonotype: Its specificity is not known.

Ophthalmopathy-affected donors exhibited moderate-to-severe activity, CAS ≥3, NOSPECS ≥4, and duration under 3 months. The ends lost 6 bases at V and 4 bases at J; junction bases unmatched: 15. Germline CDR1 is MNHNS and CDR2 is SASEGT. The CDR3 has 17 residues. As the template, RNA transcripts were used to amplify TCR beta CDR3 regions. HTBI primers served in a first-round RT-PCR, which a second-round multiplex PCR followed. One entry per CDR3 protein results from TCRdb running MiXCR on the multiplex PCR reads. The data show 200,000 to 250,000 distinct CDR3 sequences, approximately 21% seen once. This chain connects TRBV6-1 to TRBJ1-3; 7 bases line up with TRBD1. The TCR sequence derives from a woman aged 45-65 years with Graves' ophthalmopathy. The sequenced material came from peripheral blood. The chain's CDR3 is CASSRPEGAFTGNTIYF. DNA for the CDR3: TGTGCCAGCAGCCGCCCGGAGGGGGCTTTTACGGGAAACACCATATATTTT.